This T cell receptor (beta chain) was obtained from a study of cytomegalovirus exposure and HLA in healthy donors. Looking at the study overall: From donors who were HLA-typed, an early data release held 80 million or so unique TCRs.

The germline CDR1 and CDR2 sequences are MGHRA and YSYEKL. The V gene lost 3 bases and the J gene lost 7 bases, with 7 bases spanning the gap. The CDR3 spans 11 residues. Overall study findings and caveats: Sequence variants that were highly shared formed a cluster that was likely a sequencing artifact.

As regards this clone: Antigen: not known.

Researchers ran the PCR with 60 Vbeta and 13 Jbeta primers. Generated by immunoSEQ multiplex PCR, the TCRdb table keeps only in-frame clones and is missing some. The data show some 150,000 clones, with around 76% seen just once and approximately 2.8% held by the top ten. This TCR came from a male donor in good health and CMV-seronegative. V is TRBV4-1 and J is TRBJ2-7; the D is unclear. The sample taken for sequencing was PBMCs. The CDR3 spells CASSQLGEQYF. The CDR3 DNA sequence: TGCGCCAGCAGCCAGCTCGGTGAGCAGTACTTC.